The 29 T cell receptor beta chains listed next were all sequenced from one sample in a study of T cell changes during pregnancy in multiple sclerosis. Sequencing was performed with immunoSEQ multiplex PCR; in TCRdb, only in-frame clones are kept and a portion is missing. The sample carries 60,000 to 75,000 clones, roughly 92% recorded once. Material: peripheral blood, obtained in the second trimester of pregnancy. The receptors were gathered from a female donor with multiple sclerosis, enrolled in a pregnancy study.

The CDR3, as DNA: TGTGCCAGCAGTTTGGGCCGCTCCTACGAGCAGTACTTC. Its protein is CASSLGRSYEQYF. The rearrangement links TRBV27 to TRBJ2-7; no clear D. CDR1 and CDR2 from the germline V gene are MNHEY and SMNVEV (reference sequence). Between the trimmed V and J ends, which lost 3 bases and 0 bases, there was a span of 6 bases. The CDR3 has 13 amino acids.

V is TRBV11-2 and J is TRBJ1-1, with 9 bases identical to TRBD1. The trim removed 2 bases at V and 1 base at J, leaving 5 bases unmatched. Germline V gene sequence: CDR1 SGHAT, CDR2 FQNNGV. The CDR3 sequence is 16 residues long. In nucleotides, the CDR3 is TGTGCCAGCAGCTTACACCTACAGGGGGCGAACACTGAAGCTTTCTTT. It encodes CASSLHLQGANTEAFF.

This clone is a singleton in its sample. The chain is built from TRBV27 and TRBJ2-2, with a weak D call TRBD2 (7 bases). CDR3 length equals 17 residues. The germline gives CDR1 MNHEY, CDR2 SMNVEV (reference sequence). The V gene lost 6 bases and the J gene lost 7 bases, with 24 bases spanning the gap. CDR3 region: CASRRIAGAGTGGELFF. As DNA, the CDR3 is TGTGCCAGCAGACGAATTGCGGGGGCGGGAACGGGCGGGGAGCTGTTTTTT.

The V call is TRBV5-4, the J call TRBJ1-1, with a weak D call TRBD1 (6 bases). V was pared by 4 bases and J by 0 bases, with 13 bases between. The CDR3 extends over 15 amino acids. Germline V gene data show CDR1 as SGHNT and CDR2 as YYREEE (reference sequence). The CDR3 region has the DNA TGTGCCAGCAGCACTTCGGGACACATGAACACTGAAGCTTTCTTT. It encodes CASSTSGHMNTEAFF.

CDR3 sequence reads: CASSSPRDSSFLPFGYTF. The CDR3 bases are TGTGCCAGCAGTTCACCCCGGGACAGCTCTTTCTTACCCTTTGGCTACACCTTC. The V call is TRBV28, the J call TRBJ1-2; TRBD1 matches at 7 bases. Trimming removed 4 bases from V and 7 bases from J; junction bases left unmatched: 21. The CDR3 spans 18 residues. Germline CDR1 is MDHEN and CDR2 is SYDVKM.

V and J are TRBV11-1 and TRBJ1-1; D gene unclear. The CDR3 length is 13 residues. V was shortened by 2 bases and J by 4 bases, with 8 bases between the two germline ends. Germline values: CDR1 SGHAT, CDR2 FQDESV (reference sequence). The CDR3 region is CASSLTSSTEAFF. The CDR3, as DNA: TGTGCCAGCAGCTTAACTTCTTCCACTGAAGCTTTCTTT. The variable domain in full, completed from reference TRBV11-1 and TRBJ1-1, reads EAEVAQSPRYKITEKSQAVAFWCDPISGHATLYWYRQILGQGPELLVQFQDESVVDDSQLPKDRFSAERLKGVDSTLKIQPAELGDSAMYLCASSLTSSTEAFFGQGTRLTVV.

This clone was seen once. This chain uses TRBV5-1 with TRBJ1-1; weak D call: TRBD1 (5 bases). V lost 3 bases and J lost 1, with 10 bases in between. The germline V gene encodes CDR1 SGHRS and CDR2 YFSETQ. The CDR3 is 14 residues long. CDR3 in DNA: TGCGCCAGCAGCTCCGTAACAGGGAACACTGAAGCTTTCTTT. Its translation: CASSSVTGNTEAFF.

This clone was seen just once. Other DNA sequences in the sample encode the same CDR3. The V call is TRBV15, the J call TRBJ1-5, with D possibly TRBD1 on 5 matching bases. The ends were cut back, 0 bases at V and 0 bases at J, with 6 bases in the middle. CDR3 length equals 15 residues. The germline gives CDR1 LNHNV, CDR2 YYDKDF (reference sequence). The CDR3 loop is CATSRDRGSNQPQHF. DNA for the CDR3: TGTGCCACCAGCAGAGATAGGGGTAGCAATCAGCCCCAGCATTTT.

The V gene is TRBV5-1, the J gene TRBJ2-3, with TRBD2 matching over 8 bases. The CDR3 has 15 residues. Trimming cost V 1 base and J 5 bases; bases outside gene matches: 6. Germline lookup yields CDR1 SGHRS and CDR2 YFSETQ. The CDR3 DNA is TGCGCCAGCAGCTTGTTGTCCAGCGGGAGAGATACGCAGTATTTT. Translating gives CASSLLSSGRDTQYF.

This clone came up many times. V and J are TRBV2 and TRBJ2-3; D ambiguous. The length of the CDR3 is 14 residues. The V end was cut by 0 bases, the J end by 6 bases, with 10 bases between. The germline V gene has CDR1 SNHLY and CDR2 FYNNEI. Here the CDR3 DNA reads TGTGCCAGCAGTGAAGCGGCGGTGCGCGATACGCAGTATTTT. Translating gives CASSEAAVRDTQYF.

The rearrangement links TRBV27 to TRBJ2-3, with TRBD2 as a possible D gene (5 bases). The V gene lost 2 bases and the J gene lost 4 bases, with 10 bases spanning the gap. Germline V gene data show CDR1 as MNHEY and CDR2 as SMNVEV (reference sequence). The CDR3 totals 14 residues. CDR3 amino acids: CASSLREGSDTQYF. DNA for the CDR3: TGTGCCAGCAGTTTACGGGAAGGATCAGATACGCAGTATTTT.

V and J are TRBV5-1 and TRBJ1-6; 7 positions agree with TRBD1. CDR3 size: 15 residues. The ends lost 3 bases at V and 5 bases at J; junction bases unmatched: 5. Germline CDR1 reads SGHRS; CDR2 reads YFSETQ. CDR3: CASSSGDRNNSPLHF. CDR3 in DNA: TGCGCCAGCAGCTCAGGGGACAGAAATAATTCACCCCTCCACTTT.

In DNA, the CDR3 is TGTGCCGCCGGGCCGGGACAGGGGGCGGAAGAGACCCAGTACTTC. Encoded protein: CAAGPGQGAEETQYF. The chain recombines TRBV19 with TRBJ2-5, with TRBD1 matching 12 bases. The ends lost 11 bases at V and 3 bases at J; junction bases unmatched: 10. Germline V CDR1 and CDR2: LNHDA, SQIVND (reference sequence). The CDR3 has 15 amino acids.

The genes are TRBV2 and TRBJ1-5, with a possible D match to TRBD1 (5 bases). The CDR3 runs 13 residues. Trimming left V 6 bases short and J 7 bases short, with 13 bases between. Per germline, CDR1 SNHLY and CDR2 FYNNEI. CDR3 DNA sequence: TGTGCCAGCAGCAGGGAAGGTCGACAGCCCCAGCATTTT. It translates to CASSREGRQPQHF. Full variable domain (missing parts from reference TRBV2 and TRBJ1-5): EPEVTQTPSHQVTQMGQEVILRCVPISNHLYFYWYRQILGQKVEFLVSFYNNEISEKSEIFDDQFSVERPDGSNFTLKIRSTKLEDSAMYFCASSREGRQPQHFGDGTRLSIL.

The sample holds a few counts of this clone. This chain joins TRBV25-1 and TRBJ2-1, with no clear D. CDR3 length equals 11 residues. V lost 2 bases and J lost 8, with 4 bases in between. In germline, CDR1 is MGHDK, CDR2 SYGVNS. As DNA, the CDR3 is TGTGCCAGCAGTGAACTGTATGAGCAGTTCTTC. It codes for CASSELYEQFF.

In its sample, this clone was seen once. The CDR3 loop reads CASSQGGVDEAFF. CDR3 coding DNA: TGTGCCAGCAGCCAGGGGGGAGTCGATGAAGCTTTCTTT. The rearrangement joins TRBV7-8 to TRBJ1-1, with 7 bases that match TRBD1. J lost 7 bases, V lost 5 bases, and 7 bases had no gene match. The CDR3 consists of 13 residues. CDR1 and CDR2 from the germline V gene are SGHVS and FQNEAQ.

The chain is built from TRBV10-3 and TRBJ1-2; D unclear. The V end lost 2 bases, the J end lost 4 bases, and 8 bases lay between the germline ends. CDR1 ENHRY and CDR2 SYGVKD come from the germline V gene. The CDR3 loop spans 13 amino acids. The CDR3 DNA sequence: TGTGCCATCAGTGAGGAGGGAGGCTATGGCTACACCTTC. It is translated as CAISEEGGYGYTF.

V gene TRBV10-3 combines with J gene TRBJ2-7, with D possibly matching TRBD2 (6 bases). This CDR3 spans 13 amino acids. V lost 0 bases and J 5 bases, leaving 8 bases between the germline ends. Germline CDR1 is ENHRY and CDR2 is SYGVKD. This CDR3 reads CAISESGGDEQYF. The DNA for the CDR3 is TGTGCCATCAGTGAGTCAGGAGGGGACGAGCAGTACTTC.

The J gene is TRBJ2-1, the V gene TRBV25-1; 7 nucleotides agree with TRBD2. The trim removed 3 bases at V and 2 bases at J, leaving 7 bases unmatched. This CDR3 spans 16 amino acids. Germline V CDR1 and CDR2: MGHDK, SYGVNS. For the CDR3, the DNA is TGTGCCAGCAGTGACCCTGGCGGGAGCCCCTACAATGAGCAGTTCTTC. Residues: CASSDPGGSPYNEQFF.

In nucleotides, the CDR3 is TGCGCCAGCAGTCAATTACGGAGCAATCAGCCCCAGCATTTT. Protein sequence: CASSQLRSNQPQHF. This chain joins TRBV23-1 and TRBJ1-5; D is ambiguous. TRBV23-1 is an ORF for which the function is uncertain. V gave up 1 base and J gave up 1 base, with 5 bases separating them. The CDR3 loop spans 14 amino acids.

The rearrangement links TRBV4-1 to TRBJ1-3; 7 nucleotides match TRBD1. CDR1 is MGHRA, CDR2 YSYEKL, per germline. The CDR3 spans 14 residues. Trimming cost V 3 bases and J 2 bases; bases outside gene matches: 1. The CDR3, as DNA: TGCGCCAGCAGCCACACAGGGGCTGGAAACACCATATATTTT. Protein: CASSHTGAGNTIYF.

This chain connects TRBV4-2 to TRBJ2-3; TRBD2 agrees at 7 bases. CDR3 length: 12 residues. The germline CDR1 and CDR2 sequences are LGHNA and YNFKEQ. Unmatched junction bases numbered 2, after V lost 11 bases and J lost 0 bases. The CDR3 here is CAASGSTDTQYF. CDR3 DNA: TGTGCCGCTAGCGGAAGCACAGATACGCAGTATTTT.

The V and J genes are TRBV5-1 and TRBJ2-1, with 10 nucleotides matching TRBD2. CDR3 size: 16 residues. The V gene's germline CDR1 is SGHRS and CDR2 YFSETQ. V was pared by 0 bases and J by 7 bases, with 7 bases of the junction left unmatched. The CDR3 DNA follows: TGCGCCAGCAGCTTGGATTCTAGCGGGAGTTATAATGAGCAGTTCTTC. As protein: CASSLDSSGSYNEQFF. Based on the CDR3 plus reference TRBV5-1 and TRBJ2-1, the full variable domain is KAGVTQTPRYLIKTRGQQVTLSCSPISGHRSVSWYQQTPGQGLQFLFEYFSETQRNKGNFPGRFSGRQFSNSRSEMNVSTLELGDSALYLCASSLDSSGSYNEQFFGPGTRLTVL.

The gene calls are TRBV21-1 and TRBJ1-6. TRBV21-1 is a listed pseudogene. This CDR3 contains 16 residues. In DNA, the CDR3 is TGTGCCAGCAACTACTTTACTATGCGGGGAGGTTCACCCCTCCACTTT. Its protein is CASNYFTMRGGSPLHF.

The chain combines TRBV7-2 with TRBJ1-5; 7 positions agree with TRBD1. Germline V lookup: CDR1 SGHTA, CDR2 FQGNSA. The trim removed 3 bases at V and 0 bases at J, leaving 2 bases unmatched. This CDR3 is built from 15 residues. For the CDR3, the DNA is TGTGCCAGCAGCTTTACAGGGGATAGCAATCAGCCCCAGCATTTT. Amino acid sequence: CASSFTGDSNQPQHF.

This sequence joins TRBV4-3 and TRBJ1-1; D is unclear. Germline assignment: CDR1 LGHNA and CDR2 YSLEER. The CDR3 is 14 residues long. V was trimmed by 2 bases and J by 1 base, leaving 8 bases between them. Here the CDR3 DNA reads TGCGCCAGCAGCCAAACAGCAGCGAACACTGAAGCTTTCTTT. The encoded protein is CASSQTAANTEAFF.

The rearrangement links TRBV5-4 to TRBJ2-5; 8 bases fit TRBD2. This CDR3 comprises 14 residues. Germline loops: CDR1 SGHNT, CDR2 YYREEE (reference sequence). The junction had 5 bases not matched to a gene; V was cut back by 6 bases and J by 1 base. The CDR3 loop reads CASNRAGVQETQYF. CDR3 nucleotide sequence: TGTGCCAGCAATAGAGCGGGAGTCCAAGAGACCCAGTACTTC.

The chain employs TRBV6-5 and TRBJ2-1; a weak D match, TRBD2 (6 bases). The CDR3 extends over 13 amino acids. V shed 0 bases and J shed 11 bases, with 11 bases lying between them. CDR1 is MNHEY and CDR2 is SVGAGI in the germline V gene. DNA of the CDR3: TGTGCCAGCAGTTACTCGAGTGGGGGGAAGCAGTTCTTC. Residues: CASSYSSGGKQFF.

The V and J genes are TRBV4-1 and TRBJ2-6, with D tentatively TRBD1 (6 bases). The germline CDR1 and CDR2 sequences are MGHRA and YSYEKL. The CDR3 consists of 20 residues. V was clipped by 3 bases and J by 0 bases, with 21 bases between them. This chain's CDR3 is CASSHWADSILSSGANVLTF. As DNA, the CDR3 is TGCGCCAGCAGCCACTGGGCGGACAGTATACTGAGCTCTGGGGCCAACGTCCTGACTTTC.